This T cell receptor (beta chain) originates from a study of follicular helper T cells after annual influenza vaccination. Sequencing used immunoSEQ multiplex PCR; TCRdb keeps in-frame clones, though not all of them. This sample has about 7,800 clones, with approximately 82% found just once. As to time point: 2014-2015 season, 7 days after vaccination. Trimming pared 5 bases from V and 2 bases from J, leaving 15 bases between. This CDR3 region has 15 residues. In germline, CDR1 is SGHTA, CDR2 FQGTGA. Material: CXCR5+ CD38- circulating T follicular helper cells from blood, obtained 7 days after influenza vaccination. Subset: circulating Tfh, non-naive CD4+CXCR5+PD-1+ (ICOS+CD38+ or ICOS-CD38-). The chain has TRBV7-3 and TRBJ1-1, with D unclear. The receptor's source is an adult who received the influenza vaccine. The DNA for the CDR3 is TGTGCCAGCAGCCCAGACGGTGGGATAAACACTGAAGCTTTCTTT. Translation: CASSPDGGINTEAFF.